This entry describes one T cell receptor (beta chain). The data originate from a study of blood T cell repertoires in COVID-19. Study information: Some COVID-19 samples were acute and others convalescent; all came from the United States, Italy and Spain.

The repertoire was sequenced with immunoSEQ multiplex PCR; TCRdb's copy has only in-frame clones and lacks some. The repertoire has 60,000 to 65,000 clones, roughly 79% of them found once; the top ten carry about 32%. Germline V gives CDR1 MNHEY, CDR2 SVGEGT. Trimming took 2 bases from V and 1 from J; bases not matched to a gene: 5. The CDR3 is 16 residues long. This TCR was sampled from a human donor in a cohort sampled during active COVID-19. The genes are TRBV6-2 or TRBV6-3 and TRBJ2-1; 7 nucleotides agree with TRBD2. Sequencing was done on a sample of peripheral blood. CDR3 region: CASSYTLGGSYNEQFF. The CDR3 DNA reads TGTGCCAGCAGTTACACTCTCGGGGGGTCCTACAATGAGCAGTTCTTC.